This T cell receptor beta chain was retrieved from a study of control samples from healthy donors and cancer patients. Clones were sequenced by immunoSEQ multiplex PCR, and TCRdb holds only the in-frame ones, with some missing. The sample carries 120,000 to 150,000 clones, roughly nine tenths recorded once. The CDR3 contains 15 residues. Germline CDR1 and CDR2: MDHEN and SYDVKM. Deletions cut 6 bases from V and 1 base from J, with 15 bases between. The V gene is TRBV28, the J gene TRBJ1-2, with a tentative D call TRBD1 (6 bases). The sequence derives from a man aged 18 to 29 in good health. Sequenced: blood. The CDR3 sequence is CASSPGQSLNYGYTF. DNA of the CDR3: TGTGCCAGCAGCCCAGGACAGAGCCTTAACTATGGCTACACCTTC.